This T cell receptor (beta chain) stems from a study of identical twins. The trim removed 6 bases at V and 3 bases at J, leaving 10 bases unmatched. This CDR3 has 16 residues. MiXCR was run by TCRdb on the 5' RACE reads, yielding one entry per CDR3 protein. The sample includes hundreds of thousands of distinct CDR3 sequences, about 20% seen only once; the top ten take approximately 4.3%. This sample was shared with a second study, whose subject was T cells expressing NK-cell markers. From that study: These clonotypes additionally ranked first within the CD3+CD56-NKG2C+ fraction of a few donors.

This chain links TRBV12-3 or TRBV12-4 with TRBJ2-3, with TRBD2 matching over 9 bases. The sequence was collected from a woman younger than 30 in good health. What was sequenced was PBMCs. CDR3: CASRKPGLASTDTQYF. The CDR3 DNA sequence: TGTGCCAGCAGAAAACCGGGACTAGCTTCAACAGATACGCAGTATTTT.